These T cell receptor beta chains were read from a single sample in a study of shared T cell receptors in the human thymus. Some clones are missing from TCRdb's copy, which holds only in-frame ones; the method was immunoSEQ multiplex PCR. The sample has 700,000 or so clones, approximately 83% seen once. These same data were also listed under a study on human thymus T cells.

The sample comprised thymocytes. The receptors here all came from a girl under three years old with a congenital heart defect. Each CDR3 is given with its conserved first and last residue. A D gene is named only where the DNA matches it firmly. Size is omitted from some rows. Given values are once, few, many or a class for expanded clones.

J gene | V gene | D gene | CDR3 length | clone size | CDR3 DNA | CDR3 protein
TRBJ1-1 | TRBV27 | TRBD1 | 12 | . | TGTGCCAGCAGTCCCCGACAGGGGGAAGCTTTCTTT | CASSPRQGEAFF
TRBJ2-7 | TRBV7-2 | TRBD2 | 16 | . | TGTGCCAGCAGCTCACCGAGGACTAGCGCCCAGGTGGAGCAGTACTTC | CASSSPRTSAQVEQYF
TRBJ2-3 | TRBV9 | TRBD2 | 18 | . | TGTGCCAGCAGCGTAGCTACGGGGGGAGGGGATAGAACAGATACGCAGTATTTT | CASSVATGGGDRTDTQYF
TRBJ2-3 | TRBV9 | TRBD1 | 17 | . | TGTGCCAGCAGCCCGCGGGACAGGGGGAAGAGCACAGATACGCAGTATTTT | CASSPRDRGKSTDTQYF
TRBJ1-3 | TRBV28 | . | 17 | . | TGTGCCAGCAGTTTGGGTGGGGAGGGATTCTCTGGAAACACCATATATTTT | CASSLGGEGFSGNTIYF
TRBJ2-1 | TRBV5-6 | TRBD1 | 14 | once | TGTGCCAGCAGCTTTATGGACAGGCTCAATGAGCAGTTCTTC | CASSFMDRLNEQFF
TRBJ1-1 | TRBV27 | . | 17 | . | TGTGCCAGCAGTTTACTGGGCCCTGCGGGGATGAACACTGAAGCTTTCTTT | CASSLLGPAGMNTEAFF
TRBJ2-7 | TRBV30 | . | 14 | . | TGTGCCTGGATCGATCACCGCAGCTCCTACGAGCAGTACTTC | CAWIDHRSSYEQYF
TRBJ1-6 | TRBV11-2 | . | 17 | . | TGTGCCAGCAGCTTAGATATCCGCACGGCCTATAATTCACCCCTCCACTTT | CASSLDIRTAYNSPLHF
TRBJ1-3 | TRBV7-2 | . | 15 | . | TGTGCCAGCAGCTTAGACTACAGGGCTGGAAACACCATATATTTT | CASSLDYRAGNTIYF
TRBJ1-2 | TRBV19 | . | 11 | . | TGTGCCAGTAGCGGACATTTTGGCTACACCTTC | CASSGHFGYTF
TRBJ2-2 | TRBV5-1 | . | 17 | . | TGCGCCAGCAGCTTTAACGGGGGGCCCCTGTTTGGCGGGGAGCTGTTTTTT | CASSFNGGPLFGGELFF
TRBJ2-7 | TRBV9 | TRBD2 | 15 | . | TGTGCCAGCAGCGTAGGACTAGCGGGGGTCGACGAGCAGTACTTC | CASSVGLAGVDEQYF
TRBJ1-2 | TRBV5-1 | . | 14 | . | TGCGCCAGCAGCTCCATAACAGGGAAGCATGGCTACACCTTC | CASSSITGKHGYTF
TRBJ1-1 | TRBV7-2 | . | 14 | few | TGTGCCAGCAGCTTAGTCGGGGGGGCAACTGAAGCTTTCTTT | CASSLVGGATEAFF
TRBJ2-7 | TRBV10-1 | . | 14 | . | TGCGCCAGCAGTGAAGGGGGGGTCTCCTACGAGCAGTACTTC | CASSEGGVSYEQYF
TRBJ2-5 | TRBV4-1 | TRBD2 | 18 | . | TGCGCCAGCAGCCAAGTGGAGGGAGGGGTGGCTCATCTAGAGACCCAGTACTTC | CASSQVEGGVAHLETQYF
TRBJ1-1 | TRBV4-1 | TRBD1 | 17 | . | TGCGCCAGCAGCCAAGGGACAGGGGGCGCTTGGAACACTGAAGCTTTCTTT | CASSQGTGGAWNTEAFF
TRBJ2-1 | TRBV12-5 | . | 19 | once | TGTGCTAGTGGTCCCCGTCGCCGGAAAAAGCGGGTGGGGGACAATGAGCAGTTCTTC | CASGPRRRKKRVGDNEQFF
TRBJ2-2 | TRBV6-1 | TRBD1 | 21 | . | TGTGCCAGCAGTGAAAGAATCCATCGAGCCTCTGGGACAGGGGATTCCGGGGAGCTGTTTTTT | CASSERIHRASGTGDSGELFF
TRBJ1-1 | TRBV5-4 | TRBD1 | 19 | few | TGTGCCAGCAGCTATCACCCACCGGACAGGGAACGGTGGAACACTGAAGCTTTCTTT | CASSYHPPDRERWNTEAFF
TRBJ1-1 | TRBV19 | . | 12 | . | TGTGCCAGTAGTACATCGGGCACTGAAGCTTTCTTT | CASSTSGTEAFF
TRBJ1-1 | TRBV6-6 | . | 13 | . | TGTGCCAGCAGTTACTCAGCGGTCGAAGGGGCTTTCTTT | CASSYSAVEGAFF
TRBJ1-6 | TRBV6-5 | TRBD1 | 15 | . | TGTGCCAGCACCGAACAGGGGGCGCGGAATTCACCCCTCCACTTT | CASTEQGARNSPLHF
TRBJ2-7 | TRBV10-3 | . | 13 | once | TGTGCCATCAGCCCCGGGACAACCTACGAGCAGTACTTC | CAISPGTTYEQYF
TRBJ1-2 | TRBV5-1 | TRBD1 | 18 | . | TGCGCCAGCAGCCTAAAGACCGGGACAGACTTCTCTAACTATGGCTACACCTTC | CASSLKTGTDFSNYGYTF
TRBJ2-2 | TRBV10-3 | . | 14 | . | TGTGCCTCTTCAGTTCGATCGAACACCGGGGAGCTGTTTTTT | CASSVRSNTGELFF
TRBJ1-1 | TRBV27 | TRBD1 | 15 | . | TGTGCCAGCAGTCCCCTCAGGGGGCGGGACACTGAAGCTTTCTTT | CASSPLRGRDTEAFF
TRBJ2-5 | TRBV7-9 | . | 15 | . | TGTGCCAGCAGCTCAGGACAGTCCCTTCAAGAGACCCAGTACTTC | CASSSGQSLQETQYF
TRBJ1-4 | TRBV6-5 | TRBD1 | 13 | . | TGTGCCAGCACTCCCACCAGGGGGGAAAAACTGTTTTTT | CASTPTRGEKLFF
TRBJ1-2 | TRBV28 | TRBD1 | 17 | . | TGTGCCAGCAGTTTAAGTTTGAGGGGGCCGCCGGGAAAGGGCTACACCTTC | CASSLSLRGPPGKGYTF
TRBJ1-3 | TRBV2 | . | 14 | few | TGTGCCAGCAGTGAATTGTACTCTGGAAACACCATATATTTT | CASSELYSGNTIYF
TRBJ2-7 | TRBV4-1 | . | 16 | . | TGCGCCAGCAGCCCCAGTCACAGGGAAAATTCCTACGAGCAGTACTTC | CASSPSHRENSYEQYF
TRBJ2-7 | TRBV25-1 | . | 15 | . | TGTGCCAGCAGTGGACCACACGGGATTGCCTACGAGCAGTACTTC | CASSGPHGIAYEQYF
TRBJ2-5 | TRBV5-4 | . | 17 | . | TGTGCCAGCAGCTTGGGGGTAGCCCGGAGGACCCAAGAGACCCAGTACTTC | CASSLGVARRTQETQYF
TRBJ1-1 | TRBV10-3 | . | 14 | . | TGTGCCATCAGGGAGGTAGGACTAAACACTGAAGCTTTCTTT | CAIREVGLNTEAFF
TRBJ2-2 | TRBV4-1 | . | 15 | . | TGCGCCAGCAGCCAAGAGGCGGGCCTTGCCGGGGAGCTGTTTTTT | CASSQEAGLAGELFF
TRBJ2-5 | TRBV2 | TRBD2 | 12 | . | TGTGCGACTAGCGGGACAATTGAGACCCAGTACTTC | CATSGTIETQYF
TRBJ2-1 | TRBV27 | . | 13 | . | TGTGCCAGCAGTAACCGCTACCGTAATGAGCAGTTCTTC | CASSNRYRNEQFF
TRBJ2-3 | TRBV21-1 | . | 19 | . | TGTGCCAACATGGGTGAAGCTTCCAGGGTTGGTGGAAGGACAGATACGCAGTATTTT | CANMGEASRVGGRTDTQYF
TRBJ1-1 | TRBV5-1 | . | 16 | . | TGCGCCAGCAGCTCACGCGGGGACCGCATCAGCGGTGAAGCTTTCTTT | CASSSRGDRISGEAFF
TRBJ2-2 | TRBV25-1 | TRBD1 | 16 | . | TGTGCCAGCCGGGACAGGGGTCCAGCGAACACCGGGGAGCTGTTTTTT | CASRDRGPANTGELFF
TRBJ2-5 | TRBV7-6 | . | 17 | . | TGTGCCAGCAGCCATATTTCCGTGGAGGAATCCAAGAGACCCCAGTACTTC | CASSHISVEESKRPQYF
TRBJ1-5 | TRBV5-1 | . | 16 | . | TGCGCCAGCAGCTTGGATGGCAGGGGACGCAATCAGCCCCAGCATTTT | CASSLDGRGRNQPQHF
TRBJ1-2 | TRBV28 | . | 13 | . | TGTGCCAGCAGTTACTCCGGCAGGGCTGGCTACACCTTC | CASSYSGRAGYTF